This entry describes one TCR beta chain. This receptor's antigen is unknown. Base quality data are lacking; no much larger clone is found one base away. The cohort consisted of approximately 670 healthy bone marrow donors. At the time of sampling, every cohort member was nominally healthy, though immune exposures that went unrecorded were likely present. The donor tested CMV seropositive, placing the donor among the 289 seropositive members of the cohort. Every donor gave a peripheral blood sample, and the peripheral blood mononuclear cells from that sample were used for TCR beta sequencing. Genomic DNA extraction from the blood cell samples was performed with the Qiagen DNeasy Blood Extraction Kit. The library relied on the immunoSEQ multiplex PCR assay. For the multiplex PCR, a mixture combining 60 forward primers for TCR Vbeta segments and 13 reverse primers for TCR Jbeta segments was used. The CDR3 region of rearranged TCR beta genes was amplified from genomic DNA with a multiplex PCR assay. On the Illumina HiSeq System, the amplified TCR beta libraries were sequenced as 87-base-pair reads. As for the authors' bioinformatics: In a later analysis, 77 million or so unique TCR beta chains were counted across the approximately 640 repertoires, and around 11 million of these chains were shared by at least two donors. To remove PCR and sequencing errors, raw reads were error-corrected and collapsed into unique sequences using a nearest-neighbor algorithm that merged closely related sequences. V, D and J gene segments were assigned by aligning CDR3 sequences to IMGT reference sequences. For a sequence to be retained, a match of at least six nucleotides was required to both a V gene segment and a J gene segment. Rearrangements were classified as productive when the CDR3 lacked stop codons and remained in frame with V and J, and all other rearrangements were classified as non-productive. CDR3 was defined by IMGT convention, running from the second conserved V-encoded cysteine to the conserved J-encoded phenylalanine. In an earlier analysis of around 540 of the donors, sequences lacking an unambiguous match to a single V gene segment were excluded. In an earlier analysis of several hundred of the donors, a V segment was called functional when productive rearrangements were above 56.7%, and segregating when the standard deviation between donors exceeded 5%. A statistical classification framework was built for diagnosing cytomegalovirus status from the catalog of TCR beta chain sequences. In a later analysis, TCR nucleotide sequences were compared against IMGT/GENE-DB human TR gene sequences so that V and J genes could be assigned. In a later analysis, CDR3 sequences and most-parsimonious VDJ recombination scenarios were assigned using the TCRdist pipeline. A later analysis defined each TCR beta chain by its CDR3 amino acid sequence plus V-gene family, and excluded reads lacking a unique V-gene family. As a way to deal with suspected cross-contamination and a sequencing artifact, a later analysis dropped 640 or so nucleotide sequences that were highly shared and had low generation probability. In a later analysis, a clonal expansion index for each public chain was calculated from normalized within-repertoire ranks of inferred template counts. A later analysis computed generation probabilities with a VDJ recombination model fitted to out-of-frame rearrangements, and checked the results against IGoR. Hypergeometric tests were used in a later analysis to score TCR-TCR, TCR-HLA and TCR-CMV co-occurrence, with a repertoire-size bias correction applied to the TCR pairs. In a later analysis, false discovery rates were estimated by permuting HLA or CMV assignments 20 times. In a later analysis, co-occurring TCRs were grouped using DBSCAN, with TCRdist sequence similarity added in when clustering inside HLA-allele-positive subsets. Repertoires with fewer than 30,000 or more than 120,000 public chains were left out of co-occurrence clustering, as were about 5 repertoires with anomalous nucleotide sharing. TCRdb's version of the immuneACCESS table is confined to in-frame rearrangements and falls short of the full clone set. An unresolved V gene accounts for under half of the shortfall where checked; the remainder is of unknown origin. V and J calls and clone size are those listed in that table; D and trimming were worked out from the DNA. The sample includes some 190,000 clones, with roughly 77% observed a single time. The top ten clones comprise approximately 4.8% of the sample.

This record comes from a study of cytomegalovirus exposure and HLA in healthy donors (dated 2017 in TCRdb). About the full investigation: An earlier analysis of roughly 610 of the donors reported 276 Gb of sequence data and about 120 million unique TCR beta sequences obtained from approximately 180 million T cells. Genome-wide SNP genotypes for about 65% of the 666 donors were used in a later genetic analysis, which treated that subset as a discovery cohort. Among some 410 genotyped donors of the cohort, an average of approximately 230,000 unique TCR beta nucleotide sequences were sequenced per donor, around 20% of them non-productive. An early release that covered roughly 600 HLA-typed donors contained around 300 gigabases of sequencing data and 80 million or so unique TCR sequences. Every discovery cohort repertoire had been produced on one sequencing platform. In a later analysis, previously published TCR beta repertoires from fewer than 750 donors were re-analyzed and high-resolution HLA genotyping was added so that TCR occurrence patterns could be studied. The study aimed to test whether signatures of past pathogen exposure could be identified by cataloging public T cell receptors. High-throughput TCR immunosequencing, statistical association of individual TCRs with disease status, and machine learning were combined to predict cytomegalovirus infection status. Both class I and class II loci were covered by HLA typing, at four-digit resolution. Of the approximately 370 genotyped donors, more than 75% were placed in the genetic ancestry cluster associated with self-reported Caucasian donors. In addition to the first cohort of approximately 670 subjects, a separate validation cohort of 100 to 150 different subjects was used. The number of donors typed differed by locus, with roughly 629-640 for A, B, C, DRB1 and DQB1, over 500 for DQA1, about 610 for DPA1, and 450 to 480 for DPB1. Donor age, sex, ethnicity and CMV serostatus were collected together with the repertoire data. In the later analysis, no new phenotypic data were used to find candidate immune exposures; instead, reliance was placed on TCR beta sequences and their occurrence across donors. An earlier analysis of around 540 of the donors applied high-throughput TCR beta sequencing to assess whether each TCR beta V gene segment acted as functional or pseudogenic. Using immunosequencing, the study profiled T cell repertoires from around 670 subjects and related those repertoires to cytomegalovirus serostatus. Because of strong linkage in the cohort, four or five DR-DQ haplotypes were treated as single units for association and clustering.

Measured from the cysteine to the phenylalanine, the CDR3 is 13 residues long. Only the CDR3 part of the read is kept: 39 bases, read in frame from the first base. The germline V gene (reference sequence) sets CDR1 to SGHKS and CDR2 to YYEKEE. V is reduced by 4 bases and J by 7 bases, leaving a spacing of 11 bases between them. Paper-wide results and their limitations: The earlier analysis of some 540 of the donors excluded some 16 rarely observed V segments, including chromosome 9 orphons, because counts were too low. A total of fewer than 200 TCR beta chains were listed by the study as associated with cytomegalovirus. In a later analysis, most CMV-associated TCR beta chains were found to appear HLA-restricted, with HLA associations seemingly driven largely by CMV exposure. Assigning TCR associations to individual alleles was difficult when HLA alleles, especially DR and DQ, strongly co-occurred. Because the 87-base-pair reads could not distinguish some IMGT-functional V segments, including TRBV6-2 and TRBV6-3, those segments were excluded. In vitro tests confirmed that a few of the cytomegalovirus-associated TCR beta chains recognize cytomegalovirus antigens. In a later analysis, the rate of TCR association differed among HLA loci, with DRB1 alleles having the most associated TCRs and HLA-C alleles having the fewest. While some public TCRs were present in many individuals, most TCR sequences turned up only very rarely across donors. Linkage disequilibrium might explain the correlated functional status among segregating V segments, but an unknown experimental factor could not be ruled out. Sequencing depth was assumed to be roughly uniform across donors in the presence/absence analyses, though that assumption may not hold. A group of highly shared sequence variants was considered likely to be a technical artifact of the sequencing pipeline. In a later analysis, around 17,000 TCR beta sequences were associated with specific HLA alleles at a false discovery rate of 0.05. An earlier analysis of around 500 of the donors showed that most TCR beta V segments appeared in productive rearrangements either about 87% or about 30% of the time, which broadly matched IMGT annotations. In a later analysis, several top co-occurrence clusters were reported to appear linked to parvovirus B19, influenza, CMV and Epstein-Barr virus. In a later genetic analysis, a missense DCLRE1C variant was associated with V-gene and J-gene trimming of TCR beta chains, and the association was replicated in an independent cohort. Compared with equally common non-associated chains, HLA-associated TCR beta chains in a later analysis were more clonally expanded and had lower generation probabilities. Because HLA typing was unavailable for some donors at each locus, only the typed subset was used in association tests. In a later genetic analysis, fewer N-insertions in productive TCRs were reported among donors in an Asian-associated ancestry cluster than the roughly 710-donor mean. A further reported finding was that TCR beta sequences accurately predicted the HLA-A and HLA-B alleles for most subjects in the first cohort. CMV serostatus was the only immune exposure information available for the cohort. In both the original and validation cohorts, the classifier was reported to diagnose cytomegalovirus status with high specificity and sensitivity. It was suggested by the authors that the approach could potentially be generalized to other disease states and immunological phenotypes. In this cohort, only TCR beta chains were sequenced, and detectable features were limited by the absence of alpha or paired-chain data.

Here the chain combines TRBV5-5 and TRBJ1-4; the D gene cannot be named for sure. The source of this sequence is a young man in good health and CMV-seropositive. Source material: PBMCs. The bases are TGTGCCAGCAGCAAGATAGAAAGTGAAAAACTGTTTTTT. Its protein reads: CASSKIESEKLFF. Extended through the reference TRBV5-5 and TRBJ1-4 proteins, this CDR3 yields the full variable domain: DAGVTQSPTHLIKTRGQQVTLRCSPISGHKSVSWYQQVLGQGPQFIFQYYEKEERGRGNFPDRFSARQFPNYSSELNVNALLLGDSALYLCASSKIESEKLFFGSGTQLSVL.